These 3 T cell receptor beta chains originate from one sample sequenced in a study of T cells after yellow fever vaccination. Each CDR3 protein is one row after TCRdb ran MiXCR on the 5' RACE reads. The sample lists 280,000 or so distinct CDR3 sequences, 7.5% to 9.5% occurring once. The specimen comprised CD4+ T cells sorted from PBMCs, sampled 5 days after the yellow fever booster vaccination. The receptor source for this set is a man aged 18 to 30 who received the YFV17D yellow fever vaccine.

In its sample, this clonotype was seen a few times. This chain uses TRBV6-6 with TRBJ1-6; D not certain. Germline loops: CDR1 MNHNY, CDR2 SVGAGI (reference sequence). This CDR3 has 14 residues. V lost 2 bases and J 6 bases, leaving 8 bases between the germline ends. CDR3 protein: CASSYLGVNSPLHF. As DNA, the CDR3 is TGTGCCAGCAGTTACCTCGGGGTTAATTCACCCCTCCACTTT.

This clonotype was observed a few times. The CDR3 coding sequence is TGTGCCAGCAGCGTAATCGGGGCGAACTATGGCTACACCTTC. It specifies CASSVIGANYGYTF. The chain combines TRBV9 with TRBJ1-2; weak D call: TRBD1 (5 bases). V was shortened by 1 base and J by 2 bases, with 9 bases between the two germline ends. Per germline, CDR1 SGDLS and CDR2 YYNGEE. This CDR3 has 14 amino acids.

V gene TRBV24-1 combines with J gene TRBJ2-3, with unresolved D. The CDR3 consists of 12 residues. V gave up 5 bases and J gave up 5 bases, with 7 bases separating them. The V gene's germline CDR1 is KGHDR and CDR2 SFDVKD. The CDR3 reads CATSVQGDTQYF. CDR3 DNA sequence: TGTGCCACCAGTGTCCAAGGAGATACGCAGTATTTT.